This T cell receptor beta chain is drawn from a study of blood T cell repertoires in COVID-19. The data were produced by immunoSEQ multiplex PCR, yet TCRdb's version contains in-frame clones alone and is incomplete. The sample has nearly 95,000 clones; around 86% are singletons. Material: peripheral blood. The clonotype was recovered from an elderly woman with acute or convalescent COVID-19.

In nucleotides, the CDR3 is TGTGCCAGCAGCTTGACCGCGGGACTAGCGGGACCAGAGCAGTTCTTC. Translated: CASSLTAGLAGPEQFF. This chain joins TRBV7-9 and TRBJ2-1; 13 positions match TRBD2. The CDR3 totals 16 residues. Trimming took 3 bases from V and 10 from J; bases not matched to a gene: 9. Looked up from germline, CDR1 is SEHNR and CDR2 is FQNEAQ (reference sequence).